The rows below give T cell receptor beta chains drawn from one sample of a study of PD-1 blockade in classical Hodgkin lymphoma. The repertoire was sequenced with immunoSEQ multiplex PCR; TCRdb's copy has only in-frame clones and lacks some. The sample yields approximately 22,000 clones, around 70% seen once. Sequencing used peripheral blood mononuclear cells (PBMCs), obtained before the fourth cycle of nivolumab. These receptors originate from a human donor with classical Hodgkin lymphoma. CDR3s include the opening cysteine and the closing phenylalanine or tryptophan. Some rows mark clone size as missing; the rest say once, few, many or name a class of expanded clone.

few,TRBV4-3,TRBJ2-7,CASSQDDWNRKQYF
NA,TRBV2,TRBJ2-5,CASSTQGAQETQYF
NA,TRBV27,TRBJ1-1,CASTLGRNTEAFF
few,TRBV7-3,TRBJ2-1,CASTLAGGGDEQFF
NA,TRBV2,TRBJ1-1,CASSVNMLAEAFF
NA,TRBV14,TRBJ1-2,CASSQGVGYGYTF
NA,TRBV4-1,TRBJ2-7,CASSHDGGQGSYEQYF
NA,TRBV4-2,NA,CASSHLAGVGSYEQYF
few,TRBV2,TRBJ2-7,CASSPSDSSFYEQYF
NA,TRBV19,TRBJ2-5,CASSIRQGNQETQYF
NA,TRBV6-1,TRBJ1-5,CASDRAGGNQPQHF
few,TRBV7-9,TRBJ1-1,CASSLSLTATLRDEAFF
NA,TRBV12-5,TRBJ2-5,CASGLGQARGYQETQYF
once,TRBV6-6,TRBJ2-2,CASSMGQGGIGELFF
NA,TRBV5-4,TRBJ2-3,CASSDRGTDTQYF
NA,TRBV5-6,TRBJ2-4,CASSFGTGAQYF
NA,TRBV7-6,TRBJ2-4,CASSLGHTSGDGKNIQYF
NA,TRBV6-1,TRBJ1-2,CASSEVGVWRGYTF
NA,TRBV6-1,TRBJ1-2,CASSGRQGGPIQGYGYTF
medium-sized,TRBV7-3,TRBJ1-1,CASSSGLDTEAFF
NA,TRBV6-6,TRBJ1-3,CASIPRTGTGGNTIYF
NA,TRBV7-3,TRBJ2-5,CASSLGGVETQYF